This T cell receptor beta chain was retrieved from a study of cytomegalovirus exposure and HLA in healthy donors. General study results and limits: In a later analysis, an Asian-associated ancestry cluster reportedly showed fewer N-insertions than the approximately 620-donor mean. Analysis was performed later, and it showed HLA-associated TCR beta chains to be more clonally expanded than equally common others. A prior analysis recorded that most TCR beta V segments were productive about 87% or about 30% of the time.

About this clone: Its antigen remains unidentified.

The PCR employed 60 Vbeta primers together with 13 Jbeta primers. Repertoires were generated with immunoSEQ multiplex PCR, while TCRdb's copy carries only in-frame clones and drops some. Here the sample spans some 99,000 clones, more than 70% being singletons. The TCR originated in a female donor in good health and CMV-seronegative. Material: PBMCs.

CDR3 region: CASSYRTSGNTIYF. CDR3 nucleotides: TGTGCCAGCAGTTACAGGACAAGTGGAAACACCATATATTTT. This sequence joins TRBV6-5 and TRBJ1-3, with TRBD1 as a possible D gene (5 bases). V lost 2 bases, J lost 3 bases, and 8 bases lay in between. This CDR3 spans 14 amino acids. CDR1 is MNHEY and CDR2 is SVGAGI in the germline V gene.